Below, 25 T cell receptor beta chains from the same sample are listed, as sequenced in a study of shared clonotypes between healthy human individuals. Sequencing used immunoSEQ multiplex PCR; TCRdb keeps in-frame clones, though not all of them. The table records about 1 million clones, about 75% of them present only once. Sequencing used memory CD4+ T cells sorted from blood. Subset: CD45RA-negative fraction. The receptors stem from a man younger than 35 in good health.

V gene TRBV11-3 combines with J gene TRBJ2-5; 9 bases align to TRBD1. The CDR3 covers 16 residues. The germline gives CDR1 SGHNT, CDR2 YENEEA. V was pared by 5 bases and J by 3 bases, with 10 bases of the junction left unmatched. The CDR3 sequence is CASSPNRGQREETQYF. The CDR3 DNA sequence: TGTGCCAGCAGCCCGAACAGGGGGCAGCGCGAAGAGACCCAGTACTTC.

In its sample, this clone was seen once. Other DNA sequences in this sample translate to the same CDR3. The chain employs TRBV30 and TRBJ1-2, with TRBD1 as a possible D gene (5 bases). V shed 0 bases and J shed 2 bases, with 13 bases lying between them. Germline V lookup: CDR1 GTSNPN, CDR2 SVGIG (reference sequence). There are 15 residues in the CDR3. The CDR3 protein is CAWSVRGAGNYGYTF. CDR3 bases: TGTGCCTGGAGTGTAAGGGGCGCAGGCAACTATGGCTACACCTTC.

A note on this clone: This specimen includes other DNA sequences encoding the same CDR3. The V gene is TRBV6-6, the J gene TRBJ1-6; D call uncertain. V was cut by 0 bases and J by 7 bases, with 10 bases left in between. The CDR3 is made up of 15 amino acids. CDR1 MNHNY and CDR2 SVGAGI come from the germline V gene (reference sequence). This CDR3 reads CASSYSGRTNSPLHF. CDR3 bases: TGTGCCAGCAGTTACTCGGGTAGGACGAATTCACCCCTCCACTTT.

The V gene is TRBV27, the J gene TRBJ2-3; D gene unclear. Germline loops: CDR1 MNHEY, CDR2 SMNVEV (reference sequence). V lost 5 bases to trimming and J lost 4 bases, with 10 bases between them. The CDR3 runs to 13 residues. The CDR3 coding sequence is TGTGCCAGCAGTACACGCCGGGCAGATACGCAGTATTTT. As protein: CASSTRRADTQYF.

The chain links TRBV18 to TRBJ2-2; the D gene is possibly TRBD1 (5 bases). This CDR3 is built from 14 residues. The germline gives CDR1 KGHSH, CDR2 LQKENI. The V end was cut by 3 bases, the J end by 0 bases, with 5 bases between. The CDR3 sequence is CASSPRANTGELFF. The CDR3 nucleotides are TGTGCCAGCTCACCCAGGGCGAACACCGGGGAGCTGTTTTTT.

Details on this clone: Different DNA sequences within this sample yield the same CDR3. The chain combines TRBV5-6 with TRBJ2-4; no firm D call. The CDR3 length is 12 residues. V was cut by 0 bases and J by 5 bases, with 3 bases left in between. CDR1 is SGHDT and CDR2 is YYEEEE in the germline V gene. This chain's CDR3 is CASSLGQNIQYF. The CDR3 DNA is TGTGCCAGCAGCTTGGGGCAAAACATTCAGTACTTC.

The chain employs TRBV19 and TRBJ1-2, with 12 bases lining up with TRBD1. V shed 7 bases and J 2 bases; nucleotides not matched to a gene: 5. Per germline, CDR1 LNHDA and CDR2 SQIVND (reference sequence). This CDR3 is 15 amino acids long. In DNA, the CDR3 is TGTGCCAGTATTTCGGGACAGGGGGCGAACTATGGCTACACCTTC. Translated, it gives CASISGQGANYGYTF.

The V call is TRBV6-1, the J call TRBJ2-7; D not resolved. Germline V gives CDR1 MNHNS, CDR2 SASEGT. V was trimmed by 4 bases and J by 3 bases, leaving 16 bases between them. CDR3 length: 15 residues. CDR3 amino acids: CASSAIATWSYEQYF. For the CDR3, the DNA is TGTGCCAGCAGTGCAATTGCAACATGGAGCTACGAGCAGTACTTC.

The J gene is TRBJ2-1, the V gene TRBV5-4; D may correspond to TRBD1 or TRBD2 (6 bases each). V was clipped by 2 bases and J by 0 bases, with 15 bases between them. Per germline, CDR1 SGHNT and CDR2 YYREEE (reference sequence). There are 17 residues in the CDR3. Here the CDR3 DNA reads TGTGCCAGCAGCTTCGGAGGGGGATTAGTCTCCTACAATGAGCAGTTCTTC. It translates to CASSFGGGLVSYNEQFF.

The V and J genes are TRBV28 and TRBJ2-1; D possibly corresponds to TRBD2 (6 bases). Deletions cut 6 bases from V and 0 bases from J, with 12 bases between. The CDR3 loop spans 15 amino acids. Germline CDR1 MDHEN, CDR2 SYDVKM. The CDR3 nucleotides are TGTGCCAGCAGCTGGGACTTGGGCTCCTACAATGAGCAGTTCTTC. Residues: CASSWDLGSYNEQFF.

This chain joins TRBV7-9 and TRBJ2-6; no clear D gene. CDR1 and CDR2 from the germline V gene are SEHNR and FQNEAQ (reference sequence). V lost 1 base and J lost 3, with 1 base in between. The CDR3 length is 13 residues. The CDR3 DNA reads as TGTGCCAGCAGCTTAGGTGGGGCCAACGTCCTGACTTTC. It encodes CASSLGGANVLTF. The whole variable domain, filled in from reference TRBV7-9 and TRBJ2-6, reads DTGVSQNPRHKITKRGQNVTFRCDPISEHNRLYWYRQTLGQGPEFLTYFQNEAQLEKSRLLSDRFSAERPKGSFSTLEIQRTEQGDSAMYLCASSLGGANVLTFGAGSRLTVL.

This clone was recorded only once. J is TRBJ1-1 and V is TRBV10-3; 7 bases are a match to TRBD1. Germline CDR1 and CDR2: ENHRY and SYGVKD. The CDR3 spans 14 residues. J gave up 6 bases and V 4 bases, and 8 bases lay outside the gene matches. CDR3 loop: CAISAGRQGAEAFF. The CDR3 nucleotides are TGTGCCATCAGTGCGGGCCGACAGGGAGCTGAAGCTTTCTTT.

Details on this clone: The same CDR3 can be traced to other DNA sequences in this sample. The chain uses TRBV18 and TRBJ2-7; D uncertain. Germline CDR1 and CDR2: KGHSH and LQKENI. V lost 3 bases, J lost 3 bases, and 9 bases lay in between. CDR3 length: 13 amino acids. CDR3 loop: CASSPAAGYEQYF. As DNA, the CDR3 is TGTGCCAGCTCACCCGCGGCAGGCTACGAGCAGTACTTC.

The chain combines TRBV2 with TRBJ1-2; maybe TRBD1 (6 bases). Germline values: CDR1 SNHLY, CDR2 FYNNEI. The V end lost 3 bases, the J end lost 4 bases, and 15 bases lay between the germline ends. This CDR3 spans 15 amino acids. CDR3 coding DNA: TGTGCCAGCAGTGAGGTGTGGGGGCTGGGCTATGGCTACACCTTC. This gives the protein CASSEVWGLGYGYTF.

The chain links TRBV30 to TRBJ2-1; D unresolved. The CDR3 is made up of 14 amino acids. Germline V gene data show CDR1 as GTSNPN and CDR2 as SVGIG (reference sequence). Trimming took off 2 bases at V and 4 bases at J, with 12 bases between the two ends. The CDR3 nucleotides read TGTGCCTGGAGTCTGGGATCCCAATACAATGAGCAGTTCTTC. Translation gives CAWSLGSQYNEQFF.

This clone came up a few times. The chain uses TRBV2 and TRBJ1-6, with TRBD1 matching over 7 bases. This CDR3 is built from 14 residues. Germline V CDR1 and CDR2: SNHLY, FYNNEI. J lost 8 bases, V lost 9 bases, and 10 bases had no gene match. The CDR3 region has the DNA TGTGCCAGGAAACAGGGGACGGAGGATTCACCCCTCCACTTT. Protein: CARKQGTEDSPLHF.

This chain links TRBV28 with TRBJ2-1, with TRBD2 matching 13 bases. The CDR3 consists of 15 residues. Germline V gene sequence: CDR1 MDHEN, CDR2 SYDVKM. After removal of 3 bases from V and 15 bases from J, the junction contained 11 bases not matched to a gene. The CDR3 here is CASSLAGLAGALLFF. The CDR3 nucleotides are TGTGCCAGCAGTTTGGCCGGACTAGCGGGGGCCCTACTGTTCTTC.

The chain uses TRBV5-1 and TRBJ1-2; a weak D match, TRBD1 (5 bases). Germline CDR1 SGHRS, CDR2 YFSETQ. V was trimmed by 0 bases and J by 4 bases, leaving 13 bases between them. The CDR3 extends over 15 amino acids. The CDR3 region is CASSLAEPGIYGYTF. CDR3 coding DNA: TGCGCCAGCAGCTTGGCCGAACCAGGGATCTATGGCTACACCTTC.

V usage is TRBV4-3 and J usage is TRBJ2-7; TRBD1 agrees at 7 bases. With 0 bases clipped from V and 5 bases from J, the junction kept 4 bases outside the gene matches. CDR3 length: 14 amino acids. Germline V gene lookup returns CDR1 LGHNA and CDR2 YSLEER. The CDR3 loop is CASSQDQGDNEQYF. CDR3 nucleotides: TGCGCCAGCAGCCAAGATCAGGGGGACAACGAGCAGTACTTC.

Points on this clone: The sample contains more than one DNA sequence encoding this CDR3. The V gene is TRBV7-2, the J gene TRBJ2-3; D unresolved. In germline, CDR1 is SGHTA, CDR2 FQGNSA. Trimming shortened V by 1 base and J by 1 base, and 3 bases separated the two germline ends. This CDR3 comprises 13 residues. Here the CDR3 DNA reads TGTGCCAGCAGCTTAGGCGGCACAGATACGCAGTATTTT. It encodes CASSLGGTDTQYF.

The chain recombines TRBV7-2 with TRBJ2-1; the match to TRBD2 covers 10 bases. This CDR3 has 15 residues. Germline V gives CDR1 SGHTA, CDR2 FQGNSA. The trim removed 1 base at V and 8 bases at J, leaving 5 bases unmatched. DNA of the CDR3: TGTGCCAGCAGCTTAGGTAGCGGGAGGTTCGATGAGCAGTTCTTC. Its translation: CASSLGSGRFDEQFF.

This clone was recorded only once. V usage is TRBV5-6 and J usage is TRBJ2-7, with 7 positions matching TRBD1. This CDR3 is built from 14 residues. Losses at the gene ends were 2 bases for V and 5 bases for J; bases not matched to a gene: 7. CDR1 and CDR2 from the germline V gene are SGHDT and YYEEEE. CDR3 sequence (DNA): TGTGCCAGCAGCTTCACAGGGGTCGGCGACGAGCAGTACTTC. As protein: CASSFTGVGDEQYF.

This chain uses TRBV7-8 with TRBJ2-1; 8 nucleotides agree with TRBD1. Looked up from germline, CDR1 is SGHVS and CDR2 is FQNEAQ. There are 13 residues in the CDR3. Losses at the gene ends were 3 bases for V and 7 bases for J; bases not matched to a gene: 2. CDR3 sequence: CASSFRTGNEQFF. The CDR3 coding sequence is TGTGCCAGCAGCTTTCGGACAGGGAATGAGCAGTTCTTC.

The chain carries TRBV6-6 and TRBJ2-7, with TRBD1 identical over 10 bases. Germline-derived CDR1 and CDR2 are MNHNY and SVGAGI (reference sequence). The CDR3 runs 13 residues. After removal of 10 bases from V and 4 bases from J, the junction contained 7 bases not matched to a gene. In nucleotides, the CDR3 is TGTGCCAACTCTCCGGACAGGGGGTACGAGCAGTACTTC. Its translation: CANSPDRGYEQYF.

The chain joins TRBV30 to TRBJ2-5, with 7 nucleotides matching TRBD2. The germline V gene encodes CDR1 GTSNPN and CDR2 SVGIG (reference sequence). J lost 4 bases, V lost 1 base, and 6 bases had no gene match. The CDR3 has 14 amino acids. The CDR3 reads CAWSAVGRRETQYF. DNA for the CDR3: TGTGCCTGGAGTGCCGTCGGGAGGCGAGAGACCCAGTACTTC.